This T cell receptor beta chain was retrieved from a study of T cell clusters in autoimmune cytopenias. Study-wide context: TRB sequencing had a median about 52,000 reads and about 2,500 distinct clonotypes per sample.

TRB rearrangements were amplified by touch-down multiplex PCR with mixed TRB-A/B primers. TCRdb re-called the multiplex PCR reads and catalogs CDR3 proteins one per entry, DNA excluded. The sample data list approximately 8,800 distinct CDR3 sequences. TRB was amplified from around 0.25 ug of peripheral blood genomic DNA per sample. The germline V gene encodes CDR1 SGHDT and CDR2 YYEEEE. The CDR3 is 15 residues long. The sequenced sample consisted of peripheral blood. The sequence was collected from a human donor with an autoimmune cytopenia or autoimmune hepatitis (not recorded which). V and J are TRBV5-6 and TRBJ2-3; TCRdb indicates TRBD2, and absent DNA this call remains unverified. The CDR3 sequence: CASSLPLANTDTQYF.